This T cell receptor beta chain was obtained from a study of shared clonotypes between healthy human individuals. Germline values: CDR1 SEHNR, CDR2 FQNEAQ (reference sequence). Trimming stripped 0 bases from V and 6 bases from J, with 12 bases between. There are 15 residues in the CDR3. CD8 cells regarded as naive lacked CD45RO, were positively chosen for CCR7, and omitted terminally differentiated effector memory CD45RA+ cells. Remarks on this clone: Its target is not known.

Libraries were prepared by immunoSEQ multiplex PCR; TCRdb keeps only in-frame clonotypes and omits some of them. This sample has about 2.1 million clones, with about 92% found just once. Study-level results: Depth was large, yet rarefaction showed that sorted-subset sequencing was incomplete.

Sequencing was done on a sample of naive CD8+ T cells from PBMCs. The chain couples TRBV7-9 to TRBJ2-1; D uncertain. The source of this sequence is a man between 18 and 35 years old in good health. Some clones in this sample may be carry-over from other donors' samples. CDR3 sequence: CASSLASPSSNEQFF. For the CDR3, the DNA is TGTGCCAGCAGCTTAGCGTCCCCTAGTTCCAATGAGCAGTTCTTC.